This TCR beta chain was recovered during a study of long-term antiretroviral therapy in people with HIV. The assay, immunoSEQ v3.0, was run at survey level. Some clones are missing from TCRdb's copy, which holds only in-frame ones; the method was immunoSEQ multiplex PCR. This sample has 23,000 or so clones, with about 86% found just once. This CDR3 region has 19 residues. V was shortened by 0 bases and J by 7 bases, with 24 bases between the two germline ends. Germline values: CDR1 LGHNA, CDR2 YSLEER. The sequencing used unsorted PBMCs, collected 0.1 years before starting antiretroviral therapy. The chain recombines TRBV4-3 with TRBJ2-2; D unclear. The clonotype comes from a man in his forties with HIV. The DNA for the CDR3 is TGCGCCAGCAGCCAAGAACCGTTACTCTTGGCCTCCTCTGTCGGGGAGCTGTTTTTT. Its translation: CASSQEPLLLASSVGELFF.